The source of this T cell receptor (beta chain) is a study of blood T cell repertoires in COVID-19. Looking at the study overall: COVID-19 samples, acute and convalescent, were from the United States, Italy and Spain. Nucleic acid was either cDNA or gDNA, and it came from T cells, B-cell-depleted T cells, or PBMCs.

Original methodology: Quantification of nucleated cells was approximated via reference gene primer amplification. Data came from immunoSEQ multiplex PCR; TCRdb stores just in-frame clones and leaves some out. V and J calls plus clone size are reproduced from that table; the DNA served to infer D and trimming. The data show some 49,000 clones, around 82% seen once. The CDR3 is 16 residues long. From germline, CDR1 is LNHDA and CDR2 SQIVND (reference sequence). The V end was cut by 10 bases, the J end by 0 bases, with 19 bases between. This clonotype originated in a woman aged 60-75 years with acute or convalescent COVID-19. The J gene is TRBJ1-3, the V gene TRBV19; TRBD1 might be the D (5 bases). Sequenced: peripheral blood. In nucleotides, the CDR3 is TGTGCCACCCGAGAAAGGGGATCGGGCTCTGGAAACACCATATATTTT. Translation: CATRERGSGSGNTIYF. The whole variable domain, remainder taken from reference TRBV19 and TRBJ1-3, is DGGITQSPKYLFRKEGQNVTLSCEQNLNHDAMYWYRQDPGQGLRLIYYSQIVNDFQKGDIAEGYSVSREKKESFPLTVTSAQKNPTAFYLCATRERGSGSGNTIYFGEGSWLTVV.